This T cell receptor beta chain was sequenced for a study of blood T cell repertoires in COVID-19. In the study overall: Whether acute or convalescent, the COVID-19 samples came from the United States, Italy and Spain. In each case, the material was cDNA or gDNA derived from T cells, B-cell-depleted T cells, or PBMCs.

Sequencing used immunoSEQ multiplex PCR; TCRdb keeps in-frame clones, though not all of them. The table lists fewer than 350,000 clones, over 80% of them singletons, with 4.1% in the top ten. The origin of this receptor is a woman aged 25 to 39 with acute COVID-19. Sequencing used PBMCs or T cells enriched from blood (not recorded which).

The CDR3: CASSPTSGITDTQYF. As DNA, the CDR3 is TGTGCCAGCAGCCCGACTAGCGGGATCACAGATACGCAGTATTTT. The V gene is TRBV6-2 or TRBV6-3, the J gene TRBJ2-3, with 11 positions matching TRBD2. Per germline, CDR1 MNHEY and CDR2 SVGEGT. The CDR3 spans 15 residues. V was pared by 6 bases and J by 2 bases, with 4 bases of the junction left unmatched.